A selection of T cell receptor beta chains follows, all from one sample in a study of blood T cell repertoires in COVID-19. Data came from immunoSEQ multiplex PCR; TCRdb stores just in-frame clones and leaves some out. The sample has a few hundred thousand clones; roughly nine tenths are singletons. The sequencing input was peripheral blood. These receptors all stem from a man between 18 and 35 years old who had recovered from COVID-19. CDR3s include the opening cysteine and the closing phenylalanine or tryptophan. The order of the fields is V gene, D gene, J gene, CDR3 length, clone size, CDR3 DNA, CDR3 protein. A D gene is named only where the DNA matches it firmly. The size field is filled for only some rows; it gives once, few, many or a size class.

V: TRBV9
D: NA
J: TRBJ1-2
length: 13
size: NA
DNA: TGTGCCAGCAGCGGAGGGGGTAGCTATGGCTACACCTTC
CDR3: CASSGGGSYGYTF

V: TRBV4-2
D: TRBD1
J: TRBJ1-5
length: 16
size: NA
DNA: TGTGCCAGCAGCCAAGATCGAGGGGGCAACAATCAGCCCCAGCATTTT
CDR3: CASSQDRGGNNQPQHF

V: TRBV25-1
D: TRBD1
J: TRBJ1-1
length: 14
size: NA
DNA: TGTGCCACCCGACAGGGGGCGGAAAACACTGAAGCTTTCTTT
CDR3: CATRQGAENTEAFF

V: TRBV12-3/TRBV12-4
D: TRBD1
J: TRBJ1-2
length: 12
size: NA
DNA: TGTGCCAGCAGTTCGACAGGGTATGGCTACACCTTC
CDR3: CASSSTGYGYTF

V: TRBV19
D: TRBD1
J: TRBJ2-7
length: 14
size: NA
DNA: TGTGCCAGTAGCGCAGGGGGCTCCTCCTACGAGCAGTACTTC
CDR3: CASSAGGSSYEQYF

V: TRBV5-1
D: NA
J: TRBJ1-1
length: 12
size: NA
DNA: TGCGCCAGCAGCTCAACCCAGAATGAAGCTTTCTTT
CDR3: CASSSTQNEAFF

V: TRBV19
D: NA
J: TRBJ1-3
length: 14
size: NA
DNA: TGTGCCAGTAACCCAGGGATGGCTGGAAACACCATATATTTT
CDR3: CASNPGMAGNTIYF

V: TRBV4-3
D: NA
J: TRBJ2-5
length: 14
size: NA
DNA: TGCGCCAGCAGCCAAGGAGCCCAGGGGGAGACCCAGTACTTC
CDR3: CASSQGAQGETQYF

V: TRBV20-1
D: NA
J: TRBJ1-2
length: 11
size: NA
DNA: TGCAGGGTGGACAGCAACTATGGCTACACCTTC
CDR3: CRVDSNYGYTF

V: TRBV3-1/TRBV3-2
D: TRBD1
J: TRBJ2-7
length: 14
size: NA
DNA: TGTGCCAGCAGCTCGACAGGGAATACCTACGAGCAGTACTTC
CDR3: CASSSTGNTYEQYF

V: TRBV25-1
D: NA
J: TRBJ2-7
length: 11
size: NA
DNA: TGTGCCAGCGTAGCCAAGTACGAGCAGTACTTC
CDR3: CASVAKYEQYF

V: TRBV12-3/TRBV12-4
D: NA
J: TRBJ2-6
length: 13
size: NA
DNA: TGTGCCAGCACCCTCTCTGGGGCCAACGTCCTGACTTTC
CDR3: CASTLSGANVLTF

V: TRBV19
D: TRBD1
J: TRBJ2-1
length: 16
size: NA
DNA: TGTGCCAGTACCCTATACTCACAGGGGACCTACAATGAGCAGTTCTTC
CDR3: CASTLYSQGTYNEQFF

V: TRBV7-5
D: NA
J: TRBJ2-5
length: 13
size: NA
DNA: TGTGCCAGAATCCGGCGGGGACGAGAGACCCAGTACTTC
CDR3: CARIRRGRETQYF

V: TRBV10-3
D: NA
J: TRBJ1-1
length: 13
size: NA
DNA: TGTGCCATCAGTGCCAGTATGAACACTGAAGCTTTCTTT
CDR3: CAISASMNTEAFF

V: TRBV6-6
D: TRBD2
J: TRBJ2-3
length: 15
size: NA
DNA: TGTGCCAGCAGCCGATACGAGCGGGGGACAGATACGCAGTATTTT
CDR3: CASSRYERGTDTQYF

V: TRBV7-6
D: NA
J: TRBJ2-6
length: 15
size: NA
DNA: TGTGCCAGCAGCTTAGTCTTAGCTGGGGCCAACGTCCTGACTTTC
CDR3: CASSLVLAGANVLTF

V: TRBV27
D: NA
J: TRBJ1-1
length: 14
size: NA
DNA: TGTGCCAGCAGTTTAGTCGGGACAAGCACTGAAGCTTTCTTT
CDR3: CASSLVGTSTEAFF

V: TRBV11-2
D: TRBD1
J: TRBJ1-1
length: 16
size: NA
DNA: TGTGCCAGCAGCCAGAGTTGGGACAGGGGTTTTACTGAAGCTTTCTTT
CDR3: CASSQSWDRGFTEAFF

V: TRBV6-5
D: NA
J: TRBJ1-1
length: 15
size: NA
DNA: TGTGCCAGCAGCCCCCCCGACGGGGGGAGCACTGAAGCTTTCTTT
CDR3: CASSPPDGGSTEAFF

V: TRBV30
D: TRBD1
J: TRBJ1-2
length: 12
size: NA
DNA: TGTGCCGGGAGCAGGGGGAACGGGGCGCCGAACTTC
CDR3: CAGSRGNGAPNF

V: TRBV27
D: NA
J: TRBJ1-4
length: 15
size: NA
DNA: TGTGCCAGCAGGGAAACAGGCCCCCTTAATGAAAAACTGTTTTTT
CDR3: CASRETGPLNEKLFF

V: TRBV7-8
D: NA
J: TRBJ1-1
length: 14
size: NA
DNA: TGTGCCAGCAGCAGGGCAGGGGATGGCACTGAAGCTTTCTTT
CDR3: CASSRAGDGTEAFF

V: TRBV10-3
D: NA
J: TRBJ1-3
length: 11
size: NA
DNA: TGTGCCACCACTCTGGGAAACACCATATATTTT
CDR3: CATTLGNTIYF

V: TRBV7-2
D: TRBD1
J: TRBJ2-2
length: 17
size: NA
DNA: TGTGCCAGCAGCTTGACTTACCGGGACAGAAACACCGGGGAGCTGTTTTTT
CDR3: CASSLTYRDRNTGELFF

V: TRBV2
D: NA
J: TRBJ2-7
length: 14
size: NA
DNA: TGTGCCAGCAGTGTAACCCCTGGTGAGGACGAGCAGTACTTC
CDR3: CASSVTPGEDEQYF

V: TRBV7-2
D: NA
J: TRBJ2-7
length: 13
size: NA
DNA: TGTGCCAGCAGCACAGGGATGACCTACGAGCAGTACTTC
CDR3: CASSTGMTYEQYF

V: TRBV27
D: NA
J: TRBJ1-3
length: 17
size: NA
DNA: TGTGCCAGCAGTTTTACCCCCCCGGGACTCTCTGGAAACACCATATATTTT
CDR3: CASSFTPPGLSGNTIYF

V: TRBV7-9
D: TRBD1
J: TRBJ2-7
length: 15
size: NA
DNA: TGTGCCAGCAGCTCAACCGGGACAGGGGCCTACGAGCAGTACTTC
CDR3: CASSSTGTGAYEQYF

V: TRBV4-1
D: NA
J: TRBJ1-3
length: 17
size: NA
DNA: TGCGCCAGCAGCCTTATATTGGGGGGTCCCTCTGGAAACACCATATATTTT
CDR3: CASSLILGGPSGNTIYF

V: TRBV19
D: TRBD2
J: TRBJ2-7
length: 15
size: NA
DNA: TGTGCCAGTAGTATGACTAGCGGGGGTTCCTACGAGCAGTACTTC
CDR3: CASSMTSGGSYEQYF

V: TRBV4-1
D: TRBD2
J: TRBJ2-2
length: 19
size: NA
DNA: TGCGCCAGCAGCCAATCCGTCCTAGCGGGGGGGGCGGCCACCGGGGAGCTGTTTTTT
CDR3: CASSQSVLAGGAATGELFF

V: TRBV3-1/TRBV3-2
D: TRBD1
J: TRBJ2-5
length: 15
size: NA
DNA: TGTGCCAGCAGCCTTACAGGGGGTCATGAAGAGACCCAGTACTTC
CDR3: CASSLTGGHEETQYF

V: TRBV15
D: TRBD2
J: TRBJ2-7
length: 15
size: NA
DNA: TGTGCCACCAGCAGAGGCGGGGGGGATGACTACGAGCAGTACTTC
CDR3: CATSRGGGDDYEQYF

V: TRBV5-1
D: TRBD2
J: TRBJ2-5
length: 15
size: NA
DNA: TGCGCCAGCAGCGAACGACTAGCGGGAGCTGAGACCCAGTACTTC
CDR3: CASSERLAGAETQYF

V: TRBV28
D: TRBD1
J: TRBJ2-7
length: 12
size: NA
DNA: TGTGCCAGCAGTGGACAGGGGTACGAGCAGTACTTC
CDR3: CASSGQGYEQYF

V: TRBV5-6
D: NA
J: TRBJ2-7
length: 13
size: NA
DNA: TGTGCCAGCAGTGGCCCCCCAAGGGGGGAGCAGTACTTC
CDR3: CASSGPPRGEQYF

V: TRBV5-8
D: TRBD1
J: TRBJ1-5
length: 16
size: NA
DNA: TGTGCCAGCAGCTCCTACAGGGGGGGGGATAATCAGCCCCAGCATTTT
CDR3: CASSSYRGGDNQPQHF

V: TRBV3-1/TRBV3-2
D: TRBD1
J: TRBJ2-1
length: 14
size: NA
DNA: TGTGCCAGCACCTTTTCCGACAGGGATAATGAGCAGTTCTTC
CDR3: CASTFSDRDNEQFF

V: TRBV7-8
D: NA
J: TRBJ2-7
length: 14
size: few
DNA: TGTGCCAGCAGCTTAGTCGACAGGTCCTACGAGCAGTACTTC
CDR3: CASSLVDRSYEQYF

V: TRBV27
D: TRBD2
J: TRBJ2-3
length: 14
size: NA
DNA: TGTGCCAGTACCACTAGCGGATACTCAGATACGCAGTATTTT
CDR3: CASTTSGYSDTQYF

V: TRBV10-2
D: NA
J: TRBJ1-4
length: 15
size: NA
DNA: TGCGCCAGCAGTTTTTACCAGGGGATCGGTGAAAAACTGTTTTTT
CDR3: CASSFYQGIGEKLFF

V: TRBV7-2
D: TRBD1
J: TRBJ1-2
length: 13
size: NA
DNA: TGTGCCAGCAGCACGAGACAGGGTGAGGGCTACACCTTC
CDR3: CASSTRQGEGYTF

V: TRBV18
D: NA
J: TRBJ2-1
length: 12
size: few
DNA: TGTGCCAGCTCACCATCGGGGAATGAGCAGTTCTTC
CDR3: CASSPSGNEQFF

V: TRBV12-3/TRBV12-4
D: NA
J: TRBJ2-1
length: 12
size: NA
DNA: TGTGCCAGCAGGCCCCAGGGGTATGAGCAGTTCTTC
CDR3: CASRPQGYEQFF

V: TRBV7-8
D: NA
J: TRBJ1-4
length: 13
size: NA
DNA: TGTGCCACCGCGCGGGGGGGGGATGAAAAACTGTTTTTT
CDR3: CATARGGDEKLFF